This T cell receptor (beta chain) was captured in a study of identical twins. Broader study findings: Among beta out-of-frame sequences, excess sharing between twins appeared weaker. Invariant cells of the MAIT and iNKT types might have partly distorted the zero-insertion analyses. Conclusions were drawn cross-sectionally by statistical analysis, without following the same donors.

The authors used template switching to add a universal primer site and gave cDNA unique molecular identifiers. TCRdb reanalysed the 5' RACE reads using MiXCR and keeps one entry per CDR3 protein. Of approximately 260,000 distinct CDR3 sequences listed, around 15% were seen once; the top ten hold under 9.5%. Concerning this clonotype: Its antigen is not known.

The CDR3 is 12 amino acids. Per the germline V gene, CDR1 is DFQATT and CDR2 is SNEGSKA (reference sequence). V lost 3 bases and J 7 bases, leaving 10 bases between the germline ends. The source material was memory (CD45RO+) T cells sorted from blood. The origin of this receptor is a woman under 30 in good health. V is TRBV20-1 and J is TRBJ2-1, with D possibly being TRBD1 (6 bases). DNA for the CDR3: TGCAGTGCTAGCTGGGGGCTGAATGAGCAGTTCTTC. Translating it yields CSASWGLNEQFF.